Below, 2 T cell receptor beta chains from the same sample are listed, as sequenced in a study of regulatory T cells in long-lasting Graves disease. Time point meaning: newly diagnosed GD, antithyroid drugs for less than 3 months. PBMCs were the source of the RNA used for TCR sequencing. Arm-PCR with iRepertoire HTBI primers amplified the CDR3 regions for these TCR beta libraries. TCRdb reprocessed the multiplex PCR reads with MiXCR, giving one entry per CDR3 protein. In the table there are about half a million distinct CDR3 sequences, approximately 12% of which are singletons. The same specimen was also included in a second study, on T cells in Graves' hyperthyroidism and ophthalmopathy.

Sequenced here: peripheral blood mononuclear cells (PBMCs), sampled at new diagnosis, from a patient treated with antithyroid drugs. The receptors derive from a woman between 25 and 40 years old with Graves disease.

This clonotype was seen more than once but under ten times. V and J are TRBV6-1 and TRBJ1-3; D is perhaps TRBD1 (5 bases). Trimming removed 6 bases at V and 0 bases at J, with 12 bases between. The CDR3 sequence is 15 residues long. Germline CDR1 MNHNS, CDR2 SASEGT. CDR3 amino acids: CASSDRQLSGNTIYF. CDR3 coding DNA: TGTGCCAGCAGCGACCGACAGCTCTCTGGAAACACCATATATTTT.

This clonotype has at least ten counts. The chain links TRBV5-5 to TRBJ1-1, with D uncertain. The length of the CDR3 is 17 residues. Trimming left V 4 bases short and J 0 bases short, with 19 bases between. Germline values: CDR1 SGHKS, CDR2 YYEKEE (reference sequence). The chain's CDR3 is CASSQTLPTFMNTEAFF. Here the CDR3 DNA reads TGTGCCAGCAGCCAGACCCTCCCGACGTTCATGAACACTGAAGCTTTCTTT.